This T cell receptor beta chain derives from a study of blood T cell repertoires in COVID-19. As for the study in general: The cDNA or gDNA used as material had been derived from T cells, B-cell-depleted T cells, or PBMCs.

This clone was recorded once. In the original workflow: The assay estimated nucleated cells by amplifying reference gene primers. Produced via immunoSEQ multiplex PCR; TCRdb's table is partial and in-frame only. The V and J calls and the clone size are those of that table, but D and trimming were determined from the DNA. The sample lists around 100,000 clones, roughly 92% occurring once. The CDR3 contains 15 residues. Germline-derived CDR1 and CDR2 are MDHEN and SYDVKM. V lost 5 bases to trimming and J lost 4 bases, with 18 bases between them. Sequencing was carried out using peripheral blood. The receptor was derived from a man aged 50 to 60 with active COVID-19. J is TRBJ2-7 and V is TRBV28; D possibly corresponds to TRBD2 (6 bases). The CDR3 sequence: CASSPGADGGYEQYF. Here the CDR3 DNA reads TGTGCCAGCAGTCCCGGAGCGGACGGAGGGTACGAGCAGTACTTC.